The source of this TCR beta chain is a study of blood T cell repertoires in COVID-19. The overall study: T cells, B-cell-depleted T cells, or PBMCs provided the cDNA or gDNA that served as material.

The data were produced by immunoSEQ multiplex PCR, yet TCRdb's version contains in-frame clones alone and is incomplete. This table has around 420,000 clones, nearly 90% appearing once. Sequencing was carried out using PBMCs or T cells enriched from blood (not recorded which). The TCR was taken from a woman aged 35 to 49 with acute COVID-19.

The CDR3 here is CASSFGGEKLFF. The DNA for the CDR3 is TGTGCCAGCAGTTTCGGCGGGGAAAAACTGTTTTTT. The chain links TRBV12-3 or TRBV12-4 to TRBJ1-4; no reliable D call. CDR3 length: 12 amino acids. The ends were cut back, 3 bases at V and 8 bases at J, with 7 bases in the middle.